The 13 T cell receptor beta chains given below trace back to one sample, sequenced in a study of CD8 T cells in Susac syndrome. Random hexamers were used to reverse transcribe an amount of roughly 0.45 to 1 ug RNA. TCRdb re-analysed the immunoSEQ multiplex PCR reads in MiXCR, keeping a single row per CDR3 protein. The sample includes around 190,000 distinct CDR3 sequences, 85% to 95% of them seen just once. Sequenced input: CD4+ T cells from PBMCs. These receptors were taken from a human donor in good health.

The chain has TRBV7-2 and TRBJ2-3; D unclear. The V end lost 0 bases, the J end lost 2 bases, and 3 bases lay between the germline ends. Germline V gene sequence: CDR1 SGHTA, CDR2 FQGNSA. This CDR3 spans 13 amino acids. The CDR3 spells CASSLAITDTQYF. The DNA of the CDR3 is TGTGCCAGCAGCTTAGCTATCACAGATACGCAGTATTTT.

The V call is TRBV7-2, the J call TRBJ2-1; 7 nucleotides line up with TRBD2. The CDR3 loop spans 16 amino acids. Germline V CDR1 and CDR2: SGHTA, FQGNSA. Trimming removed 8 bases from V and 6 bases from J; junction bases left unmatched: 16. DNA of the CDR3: TGTGCCAGCGCAGGCGTGTCGGGAGGTGTAGGCAATGAGCAGTTCTTC. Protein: CASAGVSGGVGNEQFF.

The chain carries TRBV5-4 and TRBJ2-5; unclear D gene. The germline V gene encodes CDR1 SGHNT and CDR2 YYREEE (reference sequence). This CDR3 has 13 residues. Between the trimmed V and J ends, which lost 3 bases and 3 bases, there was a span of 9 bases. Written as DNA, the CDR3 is TGTGCCAGCAGCTCTTCGGGCAAAGAGACCCAGTACTTC. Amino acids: CASSSSGKETQYF. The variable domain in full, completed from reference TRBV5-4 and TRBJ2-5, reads ETGVTQSPTHLIKTRGQQVTLRCSSQSGHNTVSWYQQALGQGPQFIFQYYREEENGRGNFPPRFSGLQFPNYSSELNVNALELDDSALYLCASSSSGKETQYFGPGTRLLVL.

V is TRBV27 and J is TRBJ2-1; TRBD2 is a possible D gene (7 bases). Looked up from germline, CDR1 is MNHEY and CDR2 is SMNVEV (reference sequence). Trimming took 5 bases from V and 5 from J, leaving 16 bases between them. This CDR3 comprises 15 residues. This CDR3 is CASSPQLGGDNEQFF. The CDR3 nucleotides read TGTGCCAGCAGTCCTCAGTTAGGGGGGGACAATGAGCAGTTCTTC.

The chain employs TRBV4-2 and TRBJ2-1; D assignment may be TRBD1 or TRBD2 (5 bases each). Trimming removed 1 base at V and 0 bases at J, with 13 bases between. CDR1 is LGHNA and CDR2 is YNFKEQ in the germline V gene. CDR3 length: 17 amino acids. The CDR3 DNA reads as TGTGCCAGCAGCCAAGGAAAAGGGGAGAGCTCCTACAATGAGCAGTTCTTC. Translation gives CASSQGKGESSYNEQFF.

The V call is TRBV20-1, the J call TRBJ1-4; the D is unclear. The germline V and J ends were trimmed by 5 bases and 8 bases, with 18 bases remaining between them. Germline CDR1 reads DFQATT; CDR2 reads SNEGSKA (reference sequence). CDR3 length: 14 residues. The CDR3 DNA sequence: TGCAGTGCTTTTCCTCTTGCCTCGAGCGAAAAACTGTTTTTT. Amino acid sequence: CSAFPLASSEKLFF.

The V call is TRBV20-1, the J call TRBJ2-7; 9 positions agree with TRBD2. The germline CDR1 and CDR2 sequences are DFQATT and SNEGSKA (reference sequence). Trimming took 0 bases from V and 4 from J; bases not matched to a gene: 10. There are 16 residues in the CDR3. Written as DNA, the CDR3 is TGCAGTGCTAGAGATATAAGGCTAGCGGGAAGGTACGAGCAGTACTTC. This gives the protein CSARDIRLAGRYEQYF.

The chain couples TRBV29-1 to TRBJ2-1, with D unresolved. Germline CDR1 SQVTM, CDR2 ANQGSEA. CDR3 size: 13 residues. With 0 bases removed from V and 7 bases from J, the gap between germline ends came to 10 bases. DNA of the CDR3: TGCAGCGTTGAAGAACCGCGCGGAAATGAGCAGTTCTTC. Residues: CSVEEPRGNEQFF.

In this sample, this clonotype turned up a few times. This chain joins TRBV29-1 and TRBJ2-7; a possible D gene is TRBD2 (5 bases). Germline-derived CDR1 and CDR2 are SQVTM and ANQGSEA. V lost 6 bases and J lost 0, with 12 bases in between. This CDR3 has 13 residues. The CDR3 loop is CSVEDGPSYEQYF. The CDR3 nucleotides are TGCAGCGTGGAGGACGGCCCCTCCTACGAGCAGTACTTC.

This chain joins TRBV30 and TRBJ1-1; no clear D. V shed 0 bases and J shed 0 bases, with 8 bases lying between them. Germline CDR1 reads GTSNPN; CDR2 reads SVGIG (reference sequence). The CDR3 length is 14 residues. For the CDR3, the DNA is TGTGCCTGGAGTGTAAAGGGCCTGAACACTGAAGCTTTCTTT. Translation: CAWSVKGLNTEAFF.

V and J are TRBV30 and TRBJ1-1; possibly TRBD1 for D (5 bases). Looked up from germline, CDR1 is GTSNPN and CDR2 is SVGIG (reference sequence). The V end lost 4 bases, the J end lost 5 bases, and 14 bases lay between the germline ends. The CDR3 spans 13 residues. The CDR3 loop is CAWTQGGRTEAFF. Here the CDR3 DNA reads TGTGCCTGGACCCAGGGTGGGAGGACTGAAGCTTTCTTT.

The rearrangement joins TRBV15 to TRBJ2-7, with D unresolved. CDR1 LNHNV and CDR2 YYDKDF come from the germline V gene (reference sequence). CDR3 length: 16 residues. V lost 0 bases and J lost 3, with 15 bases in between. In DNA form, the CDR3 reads TGTGCCACCAGCAGAGACCCCAGGACGTTAAGCTACGAGCAGTACTTC. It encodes CATSRDPRTLSYEQYF.

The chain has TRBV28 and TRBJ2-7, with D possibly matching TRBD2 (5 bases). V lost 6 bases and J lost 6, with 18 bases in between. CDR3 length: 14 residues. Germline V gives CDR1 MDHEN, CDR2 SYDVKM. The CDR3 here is CASSPPSMIREQYF. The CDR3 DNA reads TGTGCCAGCAGCCCACCTAGCATGATTCGCGAGCAGTACTTC.